The source of this T cell receptor beta chain is a study of technical replicates of blood from a few donors. CDR1 is SNHLY, CDR2 FYNNEI, per germline. This CDR3 is 13 amino acids long. Trimming stripped 7 bases from V and 9 bases from J, with 13 bases between. Clones were sequenced by immunoSEQ multiplex PCR, and TCRdb holds only the in-frame ones, with some missing. The sample comprises 13,000 to 15,000 clones, around four fifths of which are singletons, and 11% rests with the top ten. The TCR was taken from a human donor in good health. The sample taken for sequencing was PBMCs. This chain connects TRBV2 to TRBJ2-6; D uncertain. CDR3 coding DNA: TGTGCCAGCAAGCTCAGGCGAAACAACGTCCTGACTTTC. Translating it yields CASKLRRNNVLTF. Using reference TRBV2 and TRBJ2-6 for the parts outside the CDR3, the full variable domain is EPEVTQTPSHQVTQMGQEVILRCVPISNHLYFYWYRQILGQKVEFLVSFYNNEISEKSEIFDDQFSVERPDGSNFTLKIRSTKLEDSAMYFCASKLRRNNVLTFGAGSRLTVL.